This TCR beta chain originates from a study of blood T cells in healthy people across ages. This clonotype was detected ten times or more. The antigen is unknown. Every donor gave about 9 milliliters of peripheral blood. Per-sample PBMC isolation yielded at least 6 million cells. Study-level points and caveats: The fall in TCR beta diversity per million T cells was roughly linear with age.

With a J-beta primer mix and a sample-barcoded 5' primer, a second PCR ran 7 to 11 cycles. All cDNA molecules were each tagged by a template-switch adaptor with 12 random nucleotides. Each CDR3 protein gets one entry after TCRdb re-called the 5' RACE reads with MiXCR. The table shows under 700,000 distinct CDR3 sequences, with around 24% occurring only once. The CDR3 sequence is 14 residues long. Looked up from germline, CDR1 is LGHNA and CDR2 is YSLEER. V was shortened by 3 bases and J by 6 bases, with 9 bases between the two germline ends. The same data also went into a second study, on T cells of mothers and their children.

The chain is built from TRBV4-3 and TRBJ1-6; TRBD1 might be the D (6 bases). Sample: blood. This receptor was obtained from a boy between 5 and 17 years old in good health. The CDR3 nucleotides are TGCGCCAGCAGCCAGGGGGCGATTAATTCACCCCTCCACTTT. As protein: CASSQGAINSPLHF.